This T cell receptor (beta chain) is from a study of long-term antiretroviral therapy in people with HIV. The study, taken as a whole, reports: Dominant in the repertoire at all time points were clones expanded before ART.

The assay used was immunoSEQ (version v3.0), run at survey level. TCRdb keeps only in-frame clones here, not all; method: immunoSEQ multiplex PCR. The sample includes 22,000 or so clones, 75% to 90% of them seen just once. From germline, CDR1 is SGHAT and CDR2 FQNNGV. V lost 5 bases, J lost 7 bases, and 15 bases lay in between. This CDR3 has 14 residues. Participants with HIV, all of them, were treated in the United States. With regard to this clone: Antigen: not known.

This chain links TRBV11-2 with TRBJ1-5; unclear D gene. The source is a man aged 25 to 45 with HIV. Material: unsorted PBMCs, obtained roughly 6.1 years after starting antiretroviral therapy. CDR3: CASSPAASVQPQHF. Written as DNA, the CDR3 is TGTGCCAGCAGCCCTGCGGCTTCGGTGCAGCCCCAGCATTTT. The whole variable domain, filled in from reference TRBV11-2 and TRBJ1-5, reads EAGVAQSPRYKIIEKRQSVAFWCNPISGHATLYWYQQILGQGPKLLIQFQNNGVVDDSQLPKDRFSAERLKGVDSTLKIQPAKLEDSAVYLCASSPAASVQPQHFGDGTRLSIL.